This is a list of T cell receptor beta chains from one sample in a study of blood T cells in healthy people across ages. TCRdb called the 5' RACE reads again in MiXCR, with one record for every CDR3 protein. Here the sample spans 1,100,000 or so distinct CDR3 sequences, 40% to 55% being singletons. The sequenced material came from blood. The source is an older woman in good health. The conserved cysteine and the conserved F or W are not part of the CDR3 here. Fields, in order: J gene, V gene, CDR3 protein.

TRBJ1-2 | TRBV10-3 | AISEAAAYGYT
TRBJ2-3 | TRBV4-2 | ASSHSSVNTDTQY
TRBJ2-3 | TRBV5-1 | ASSLDERATQY
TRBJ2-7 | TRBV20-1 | SARGRGSYEQY
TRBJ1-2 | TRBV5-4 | ASSLRDGERNT
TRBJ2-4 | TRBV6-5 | AASSGQGQY
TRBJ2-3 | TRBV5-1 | ASSPRATLRSTDTQY
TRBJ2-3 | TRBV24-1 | ATSDFSLAANSFLTGTQY
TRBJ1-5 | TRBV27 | ASSLEAGGRNQPQH
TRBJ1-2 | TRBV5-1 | ASSLGGTPYGYT
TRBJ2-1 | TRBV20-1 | SARGTGLYNEQF
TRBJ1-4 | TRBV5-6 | ASSPDRVGEKLF
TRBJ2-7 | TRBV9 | ASSVGSGPSYEQY
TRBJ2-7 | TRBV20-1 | SARDRERPSYEQY
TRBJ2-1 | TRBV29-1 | SVEGPSGGHKSSYNEQF
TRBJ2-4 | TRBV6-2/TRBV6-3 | ASSFSGRKNIQY
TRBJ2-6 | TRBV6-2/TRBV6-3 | ASSSPGGPSGANVLT
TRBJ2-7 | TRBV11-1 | ASSLKDATYEQY
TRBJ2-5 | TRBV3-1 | ASSQAGRVQY
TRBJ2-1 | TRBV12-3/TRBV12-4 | ASSLSRDEQF
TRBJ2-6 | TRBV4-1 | ASSQGSVYDSGANVLT
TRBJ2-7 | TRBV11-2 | ASSLVGTYEQY
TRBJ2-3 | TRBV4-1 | ASSQDPGQLTDTQY
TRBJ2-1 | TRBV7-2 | ASSEGLAGVNEQF
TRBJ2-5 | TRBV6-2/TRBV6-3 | ASTYKETQY
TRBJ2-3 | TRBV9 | ASSVGIGTSGRQLTDTQY
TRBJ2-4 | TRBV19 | ASSLIGRAGDIQY
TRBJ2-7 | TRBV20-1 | KALGLAGSYEQY
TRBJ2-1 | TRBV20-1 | SARSDALEPYNEQF
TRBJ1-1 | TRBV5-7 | ASSLSRVRVPAF
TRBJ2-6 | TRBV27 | ASSVTRSGANVLT
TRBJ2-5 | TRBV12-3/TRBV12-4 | ASSFSGDWETQY
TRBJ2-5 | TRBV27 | ASMGLAGETQY
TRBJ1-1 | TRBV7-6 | ASSPRSAVTEAF
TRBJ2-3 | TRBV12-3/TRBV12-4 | ASSSGTGDMQY
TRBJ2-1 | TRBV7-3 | ASSLGPSIYNEQF
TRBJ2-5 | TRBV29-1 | SAGDNEQY
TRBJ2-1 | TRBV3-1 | ASSPGRGSKQF
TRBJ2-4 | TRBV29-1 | SEALPRRQY
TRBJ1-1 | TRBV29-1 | SVYRTAMSTEAF
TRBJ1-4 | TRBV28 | ASMGVGGKLF
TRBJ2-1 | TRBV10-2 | ASSGLAGVGDEQF
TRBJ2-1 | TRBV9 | ASSVGTSGPTREQF
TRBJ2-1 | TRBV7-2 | ASSQRQGVEQF
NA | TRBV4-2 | ASSQDSSGQGYEQY
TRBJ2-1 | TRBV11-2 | ASTPAGRGDNEQF
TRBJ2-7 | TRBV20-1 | SARAGFSYEQY
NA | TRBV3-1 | ASSLIAVSSYNEQY
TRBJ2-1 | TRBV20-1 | SATRDSEQF
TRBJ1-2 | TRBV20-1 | SATSGQGWDYGYT
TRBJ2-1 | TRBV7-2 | ASSFAGGITYEQF
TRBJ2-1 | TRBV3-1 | ASSLERVYNEQF
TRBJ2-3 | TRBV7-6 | ASSFSSGTSTDTQY
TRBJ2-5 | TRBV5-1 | ASSRSTGEGETQY
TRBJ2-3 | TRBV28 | ASISGGGIPDTRY
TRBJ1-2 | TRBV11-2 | ASSLDLGQGATNYGYT
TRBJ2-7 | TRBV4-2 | ASSHDQSAGGTYEQY
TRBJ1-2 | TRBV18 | ASSPGTGGFGYT
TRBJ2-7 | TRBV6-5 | ASRSYSGVSSYEQY